The clone carrying this TCR beta chain came up a few times. Its antigen is not identified. This sample was included in a study of Ad26.COV2.S vaccination and SARS-CoV-2 variants. Study-level information: The study gave Ad26.COV2.S intramuscularly, once or twice 56 days apart. General study results and limits: Vaccine recipients posted higher spike-specific TCR breadth than their placebo counterparts.

The protocol was immunoSEQ multiplex PCR, while the TCRdb copy is restricted to in-frame clones and leaves out a portion. The table records around 320,000 clones, around 90% of them present only once. Described treatment: 19 received Ad26.COV2.S at low or high dose, single or two shots; five or six received placebo; per-sample allocation not given. At day 63 after the first vaccine or placebo injection, samples were drawn. The V gene lost 1 base and the J gene lost 7 bases, with 13 bases spanning the gap. Germline CDR1 and CDR2: SEHNR and FQNEAQ (reference sequence). The CDR3 extends over 15 amino acids.

This sequence originates from a person between 18 and 65 years old who received the Ad26.COV2.S COVID-19 vaccine or a placebo. The V gene is TRBV7-9, the J gene TRBJ1-4, with D maybe TRBD1 (5 bases). The source was peripheral blood, collected in a trial of Ad26.COV2.S vaccine versus placebo. CDR3 DNA sequence: TGTGCCAGCAGCTTAGATGGGGCACGTCCTGAAAAACTGTTTTTT. Residues: CASSLDGARPEKLFF. Based on the CDR3 plus reference TRBV7-9 and TRBJ1-4, the full variable domain is DTGVSQNPRHKITKRGQNVTFRCDPISEHNRLYWYRQTLGQGPEFLTYFQNEAQLEKSRLLSDRFSAERPKGSFSTLEIQRTEQGDSAMYLCASSLDGARPEKLFFGSGTQLSVL.